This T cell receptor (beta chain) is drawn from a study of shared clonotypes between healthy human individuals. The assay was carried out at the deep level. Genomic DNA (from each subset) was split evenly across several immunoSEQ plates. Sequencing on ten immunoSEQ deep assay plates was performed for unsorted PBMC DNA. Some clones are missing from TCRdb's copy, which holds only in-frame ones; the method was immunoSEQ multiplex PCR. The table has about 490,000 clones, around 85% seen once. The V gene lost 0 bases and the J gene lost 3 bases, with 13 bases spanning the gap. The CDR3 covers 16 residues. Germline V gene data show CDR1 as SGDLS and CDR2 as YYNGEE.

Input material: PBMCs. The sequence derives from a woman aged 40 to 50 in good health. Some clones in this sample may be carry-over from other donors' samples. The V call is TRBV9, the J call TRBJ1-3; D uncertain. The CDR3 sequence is CASSVAWGGGGNTIYF. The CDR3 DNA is TGTGCCAGCAGCGTAGCTTGGGGTGGCGGTGGAAACACCATATATTTT.